This TCR beta chain originates from a study of blood T cell repertoires in COVID-19. This clone was seen just once. Using immunoSEQ multiplex PCR, the repertoire was profiled, and TCRdb retains in-frame clones only, with some absent. The sample comprises fewer than 350,000 clones, 80% to 90% of which are singletons, and approximately 4% rests with the top ten. The cohort comprised adults aged about 18 to 90 years residing in around 25 US areas. The sequenced sample consisted of PBMCs or T cells enriched from blood (not recorded which). This receptor was taken from a woman aged 25 to 39 with acute COVID-19.

CDR3 amino acids: CASSVDGRNSYEQYF. CDR3 coding DNA: TGTGCCAGCAGCGTAGACGGGAGGAACTCCTACGAGCAGTACTTC. The rearrangement uses TRBV9 and TRBJ2-7, with TRBD2 identical over 7 bases. From germline, CDR1 is SGDLS and CDR2 YYNGEE. Germline trimming cut 0 bases from V and 0 bases from J; bases unmatched to any gene: 3. This CDR3 spans 15 amino acids. Looking up the rest from reference TRBV9 and TRBJ2-7 gives the full variable domain: DSGVTQTPKHLITATGQRVTLRCSPRSGDLSVYWYQQSLDQGLQFLIQYYNGEERAKGNILERFSAQQFPDLHSELNLSSLELGDSALYFCASSVDGRNSYEQYFGPGTRLTVT.